Given below is one TCR beta chain in context. Its antigen is still unknown. Profiled with immunoSEQ multiplex PCR; TCRdb holds only in-frame clones, not every one. The data hold roughly 19,000 clones, with 70% observed a single time. This record comes from a study of STAT5B mutations in CD4+ large granular lymphocyte leukemia. Findings and caveats of the study: CD4-sorted patient repertoires seemed more clonal than healthy CD4+ repertoires. No patients shared main leukemic clonotypes, though roughly 23% appeared at low frequency elsewhere.

The CDR3 has 12 amino acids. V was clipped by 3 bases and J by 3 bases, with 5 bases between them. The V gene's germline CDR1 is SEHNR and CDR2 FQNEAQ (reference sequence). The specimen was CD4+ T cells from blood buffy coats. This clonotype originated in a human donor in good health. The genes are TRBV7-9 and TRBJ1-2; no reliable D call. CDR3 amino acids: CASSFTDYGYTF. CDR3 nucleotide sequence: TGTGCCAGCAGCTTCACTGACTATGGCTACACCTTC.